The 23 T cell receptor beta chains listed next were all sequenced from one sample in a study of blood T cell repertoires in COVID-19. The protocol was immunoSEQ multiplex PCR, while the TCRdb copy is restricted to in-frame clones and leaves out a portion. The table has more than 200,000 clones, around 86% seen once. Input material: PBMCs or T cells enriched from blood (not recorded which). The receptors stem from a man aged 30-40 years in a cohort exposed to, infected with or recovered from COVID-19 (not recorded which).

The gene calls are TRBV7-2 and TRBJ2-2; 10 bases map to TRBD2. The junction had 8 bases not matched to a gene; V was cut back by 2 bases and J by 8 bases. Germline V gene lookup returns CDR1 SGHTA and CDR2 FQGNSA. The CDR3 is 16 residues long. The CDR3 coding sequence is TGTGCCAGCAGCTTACTCGATAGCGGGAGGTCTGGGGAGCTGTTTTTT. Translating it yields CASSLLDSGRSGELFF. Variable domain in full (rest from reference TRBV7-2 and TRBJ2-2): GAGVSQSPSNKVTEKGKDVELRCDPISGHTALYWYRQSLGQGLEFLIYFQGNSAPDKSGLPSDRFSAERTGGSVSTLTIQRTQQEDSAVYLCASSLLDSGRSGELFFGEGSRLTVL.

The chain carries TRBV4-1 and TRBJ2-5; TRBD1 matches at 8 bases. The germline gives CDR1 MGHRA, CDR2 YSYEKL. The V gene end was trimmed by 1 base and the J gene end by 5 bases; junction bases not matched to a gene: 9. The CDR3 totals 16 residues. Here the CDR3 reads CASSQVRDRGSETQYF. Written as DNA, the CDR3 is TGCGCCAGCAGCCAAGTACGCGACAGGGGTAGCGAGACCCAGTACTTC.

This CDR3 reads CATSSNLAGDYNEQFF. In nucleotides, the CDR3 is TGTGCCACCAGTTCCAACCTAGCGGGAGACTACAATGAGCAGTTCTTC. The chain uses TRBV24-1 and TRBJ2-1; 10 bases map to TRBD2. Trimming took 6 bases from V and 3 from J; bases not matched to a gene: 7. The CDR3 covers 16 residues. Germline assignment: CDR1 KGHDR and CDR2 SFDVKD.

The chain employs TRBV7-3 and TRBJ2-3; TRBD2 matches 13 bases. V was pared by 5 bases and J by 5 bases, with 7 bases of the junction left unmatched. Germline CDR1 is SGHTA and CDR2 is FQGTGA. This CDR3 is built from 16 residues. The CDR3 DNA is TGTGCCAGCAGCCCAATCTGGACTAGCGGGAGAGATACGCAGTATTTT. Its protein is CASSPIWTSGRDTQYF.

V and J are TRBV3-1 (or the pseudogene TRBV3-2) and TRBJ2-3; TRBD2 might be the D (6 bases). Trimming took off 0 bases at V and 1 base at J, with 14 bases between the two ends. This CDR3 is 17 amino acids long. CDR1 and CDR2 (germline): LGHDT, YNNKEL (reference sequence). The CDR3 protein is CASSQEWWEVCTDTQYF. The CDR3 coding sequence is TGTGCCAGCAGCCAAGAGTGGTGGGAGGTTTGCACAGATACGCAGTATTTT.

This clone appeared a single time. The CDR3 nucleotides are TGTGCCAGCAGCCAACCAGTCCCGGGACAACTTGTCGCTGAAGCTTTCTTT. Translated: CASSQPVPGQLVAEAFF. The rearrangement links TRBV5-4 to TRBJ1-1; D might be TRBD1 (6 bases). The CDR3 runs to 17 residues. CDR1 is SGHNT, CDR2 YYREEE, per germline (reference sequence). Trimming left V 4 bases short and J 6 bases short, with 25 bases between.

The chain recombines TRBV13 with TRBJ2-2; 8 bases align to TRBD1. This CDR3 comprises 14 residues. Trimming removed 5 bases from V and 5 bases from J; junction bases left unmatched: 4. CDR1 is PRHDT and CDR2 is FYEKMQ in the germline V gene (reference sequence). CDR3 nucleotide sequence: TGTGCCAGCAGCCTTTACAGGGGGACCGGGGAGCTGTTTTTT. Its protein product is CASSLYRGTGELFF.

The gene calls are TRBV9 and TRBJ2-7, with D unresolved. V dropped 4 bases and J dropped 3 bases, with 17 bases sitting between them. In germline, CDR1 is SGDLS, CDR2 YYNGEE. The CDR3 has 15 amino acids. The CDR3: CASSPAVELYYEQYF. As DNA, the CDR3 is TGTGCCAGCAGCCCCGCCGTAGAACTCTACTACGAGCAGTACTTC. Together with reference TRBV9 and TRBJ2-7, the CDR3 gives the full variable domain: DSGVTQTPKHLITATGQRVTLRCSPRSGDLSVYWYQQSLDQGLQFLIQYYNGEERAKGNILERFSAQQFPDLHSELNLSSLELGDSALYFCASSPAVELYYEQYFGPGTRLTVT.

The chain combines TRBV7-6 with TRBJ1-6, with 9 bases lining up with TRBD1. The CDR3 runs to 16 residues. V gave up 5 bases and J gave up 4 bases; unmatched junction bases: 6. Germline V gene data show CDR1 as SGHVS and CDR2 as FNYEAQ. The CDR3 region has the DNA TGTGCCAGCAGCCCCAGGGGACAGGGATATAATTCACCCCTCCACTTT. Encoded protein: CASSPRGQGYNSPLHF.

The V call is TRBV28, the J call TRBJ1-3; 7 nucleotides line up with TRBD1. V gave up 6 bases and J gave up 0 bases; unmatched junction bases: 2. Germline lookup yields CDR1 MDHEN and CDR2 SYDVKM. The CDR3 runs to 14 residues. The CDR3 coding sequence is TGTGCCAGCAGGACAGGGAGCTCTGGAAACACCATATATTTT. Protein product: CASRTGSSGNTIYF.

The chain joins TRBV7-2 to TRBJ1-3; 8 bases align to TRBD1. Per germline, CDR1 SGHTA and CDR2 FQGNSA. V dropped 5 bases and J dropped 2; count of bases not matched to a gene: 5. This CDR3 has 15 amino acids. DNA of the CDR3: TGTGCCAGCAGCCCTGACAGGGGAGCTGGAAACACCATATATTTT. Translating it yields CASSPDRGAGNTIYF.

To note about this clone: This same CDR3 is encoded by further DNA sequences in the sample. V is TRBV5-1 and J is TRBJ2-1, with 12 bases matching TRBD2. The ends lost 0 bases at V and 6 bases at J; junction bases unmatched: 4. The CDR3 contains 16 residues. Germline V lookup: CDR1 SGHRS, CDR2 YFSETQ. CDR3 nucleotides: TGCGCCAGCAGCTTGGTCCTAGCGGGAGGGCCCAATGAGCAGTTCTTC. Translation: CASSLVLAGGPNEQFF. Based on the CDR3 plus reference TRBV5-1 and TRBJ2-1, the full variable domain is KAGVTQTPRYLIKTRGQQVTLSCSPISGHRSVSWYQQTPGQGLQFLFEYFSETQRNKGNFPGRFSGRQFSNSRSEMNVSTLELGDSALYLCASSLVLAGGPNEQFFGPGTRLTVL.

CDR3 coding DNA: TGTGCCAGCAGTGAAACGGCGGGGCCCAATGAGCAGTTCTTC. Translated: CASSETAGPNEQFF. The chain has TRBV2 and TRBJ2-1; a weak D match, TRBD2 (6 bases). CDR3 size: 14 residues. CDR1 and CDR2 from the germline V gene are SNHLY and FYNNEI. V shed 2 bases and J shed 6 bases, with 11 bases lying between them.

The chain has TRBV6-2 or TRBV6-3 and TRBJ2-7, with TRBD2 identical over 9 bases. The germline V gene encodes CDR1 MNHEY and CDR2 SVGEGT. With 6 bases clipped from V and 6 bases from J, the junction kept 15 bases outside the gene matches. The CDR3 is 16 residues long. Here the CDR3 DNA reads TGTGCCAGCAGCCCTGAAGGGGGCGGGAGGGCCCTCGAGCAGTACTTC. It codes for CASSPEGGGRALEQYF.

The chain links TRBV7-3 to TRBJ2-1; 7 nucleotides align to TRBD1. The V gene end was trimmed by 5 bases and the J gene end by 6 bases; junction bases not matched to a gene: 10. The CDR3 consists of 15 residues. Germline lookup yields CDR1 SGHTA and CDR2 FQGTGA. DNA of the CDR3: TGTGCCAGCAGCGTCCAGACAGGGCACACCAATGAGCAGTTCTTC. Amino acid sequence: CASSVQTGHTNEQFF.

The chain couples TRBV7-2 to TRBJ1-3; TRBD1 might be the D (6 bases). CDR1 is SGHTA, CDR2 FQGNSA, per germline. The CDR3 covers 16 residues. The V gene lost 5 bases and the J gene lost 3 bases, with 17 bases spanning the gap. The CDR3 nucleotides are TGTGCCAGCAGCCCATCACAGGGAAGGAGTGGAAACACCATATATTTT. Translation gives CASSPSQGRSGNTIYF.

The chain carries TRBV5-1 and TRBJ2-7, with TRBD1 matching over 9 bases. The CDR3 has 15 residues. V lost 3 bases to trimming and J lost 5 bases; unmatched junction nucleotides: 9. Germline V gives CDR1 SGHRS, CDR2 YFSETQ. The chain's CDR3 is CASSSSGTGWDEQYF. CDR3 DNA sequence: TGCGCCAGCAGCTCCTCCGGGACAGGGTGGGACGAGCAGTACTTC.

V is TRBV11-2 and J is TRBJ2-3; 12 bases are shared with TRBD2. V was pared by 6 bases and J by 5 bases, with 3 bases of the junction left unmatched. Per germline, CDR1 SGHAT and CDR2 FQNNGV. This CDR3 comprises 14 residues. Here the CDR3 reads CASRMGLAGDTQYF. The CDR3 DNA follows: TGTGCCAGCAGGATGGGACTAGCGGGAGATACGCAGTATTTT.

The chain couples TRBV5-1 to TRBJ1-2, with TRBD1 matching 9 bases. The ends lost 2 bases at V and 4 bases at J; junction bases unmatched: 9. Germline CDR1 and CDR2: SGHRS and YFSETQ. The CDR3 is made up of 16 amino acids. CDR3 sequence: CASSLVGTGGFYGYTF. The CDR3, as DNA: TGCGCCAGCAGCTTAGTTGGAACAGGGGGCTTCTATGGCTACACCTTC. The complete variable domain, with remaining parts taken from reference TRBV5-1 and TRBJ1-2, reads KAGVTQTPRYLIKTRGQQVTLSCSPISGHRSVSWYQQTPGQGLQFLFEYFSETQRNKGNFPGRFSGRQFSNSRSEMNVSTLELGDSALYLCASSLVGTGGFYGYTFGSGTRLTVV.

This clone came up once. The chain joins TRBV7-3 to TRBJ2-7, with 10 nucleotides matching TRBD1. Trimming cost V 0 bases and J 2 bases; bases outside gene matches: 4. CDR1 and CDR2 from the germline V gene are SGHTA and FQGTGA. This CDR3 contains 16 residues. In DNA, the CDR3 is TGTGCCAGCAGCTTAACTCGGACAGGGGGTCCCTACGAGCAGTACTTC. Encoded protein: CASSLTRTGGPYEQYF.

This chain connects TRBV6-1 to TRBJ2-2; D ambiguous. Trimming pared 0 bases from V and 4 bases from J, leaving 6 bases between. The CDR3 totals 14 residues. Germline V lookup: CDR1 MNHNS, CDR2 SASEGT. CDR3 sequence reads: CASSEAVATGELFF. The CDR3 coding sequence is TGTGCCAGCAGTGAAGCGGTGGCCACCGGGGAGCTGTTTTTT.

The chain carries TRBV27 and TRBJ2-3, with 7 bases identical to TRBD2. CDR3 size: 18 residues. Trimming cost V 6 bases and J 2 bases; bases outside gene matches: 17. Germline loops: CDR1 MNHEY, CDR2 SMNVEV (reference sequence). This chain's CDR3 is CASRGTNSPGDSTDTQYF. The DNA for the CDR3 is TGTGCCAGCAGGGGGACTAACTCCCCGGGAGACTCCACAGATACGCAGTATTTT.

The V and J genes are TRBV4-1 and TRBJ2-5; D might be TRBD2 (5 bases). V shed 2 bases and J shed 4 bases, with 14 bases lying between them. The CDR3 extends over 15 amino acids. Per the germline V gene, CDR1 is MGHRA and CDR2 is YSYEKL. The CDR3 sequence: CASSQPSGGVETQYF. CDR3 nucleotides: TGCGCCAGCAGCCAACCGAGCGGAGGAGTAGAGACCCAGTACTTC.